This TCR beta chain emerged from a study of blood T cell repertoires in COVID-19. As for the study in general: Samples of COVID-19 (acute and convalescent) were obtained from the United States, Italy and Spain. PBMCs, B-cell-depleted T cells, or T cells provided the cDNA or gDNA that made up the material.

Per the study methods: The authors estimated nucleated cell counts from reference gene primer amplification. The data were produced by immunoSEQ multiplex PCR, yet TCRdb's version contains in-frame clones alone and is incomplete. The D gene and trimming were derived from the DNA, and the V and J assignments and clone size from that table. Seen here are about 77,000 clones, around 67% observed once, and the top ten hold 22%. Germline CDR1 reads MNHEY; CDR2 reads SMNVEV (reference sequence). The CDR3 has 14 amino acids. Trimming took 5 bases from V and 6 from J; bases not matched to a gene: 8. The sequenced sample consisted of peripheral blood. V gene TRBV27 combines with J gene TRBJ2-3, with 7 bases matching TRBD1. This clonotype originated in a man aged 60 to 69 with acute or convalescent COVID-19. The CDR3 loop is CASSPSHRGDTQYF. In DNA, the CDR3 is TGTGCCAGCAGTCCGAGCCACAGGGGTGATACGCAGTATTTT.